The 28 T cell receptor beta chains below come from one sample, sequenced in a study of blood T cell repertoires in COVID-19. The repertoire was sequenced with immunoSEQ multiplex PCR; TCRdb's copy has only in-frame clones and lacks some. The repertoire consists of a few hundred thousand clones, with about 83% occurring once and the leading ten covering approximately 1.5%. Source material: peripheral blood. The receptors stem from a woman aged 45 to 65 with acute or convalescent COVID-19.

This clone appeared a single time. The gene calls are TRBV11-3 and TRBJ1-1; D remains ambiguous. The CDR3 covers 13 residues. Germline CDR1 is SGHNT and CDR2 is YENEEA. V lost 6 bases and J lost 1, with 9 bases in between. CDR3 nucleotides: TGTGCCAGCAGACAACAGCCGAACACTGAAGCTTTCTTT. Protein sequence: CASRQQPNTEAFF.

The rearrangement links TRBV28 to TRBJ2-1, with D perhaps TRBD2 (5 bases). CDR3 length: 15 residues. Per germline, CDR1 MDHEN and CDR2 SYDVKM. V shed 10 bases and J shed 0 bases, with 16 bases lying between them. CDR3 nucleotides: TGTGCCATCTCAAGAAGAGGGAGCTCCTACAATGAGCAGTTCTTC. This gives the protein CAISRRGSSYNEQFF. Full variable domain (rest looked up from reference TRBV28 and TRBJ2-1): DVKVTQSSRYLVKRTGEKVFLECVQDMDHENMFWYRQDPGLGLRLIYFSYDVKMKEKGDIPEGYSVSREKKERFSLILESASTNQTSMYLCAISRRGSSYNEQFFGPGTRLTVL.

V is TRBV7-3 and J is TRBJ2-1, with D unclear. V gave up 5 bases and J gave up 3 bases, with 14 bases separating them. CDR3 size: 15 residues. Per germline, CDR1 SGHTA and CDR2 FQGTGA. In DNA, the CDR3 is TGTGCCAGCAGCCCGCAAGCGCAAATCTACAATGAGCAGTTCTTC. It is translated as CASSPQAQIYNEQFF.

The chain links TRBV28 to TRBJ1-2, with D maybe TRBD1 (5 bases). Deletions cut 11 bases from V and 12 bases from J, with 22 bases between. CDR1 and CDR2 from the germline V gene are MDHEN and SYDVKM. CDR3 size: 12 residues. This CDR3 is CASLTDSLIHTF. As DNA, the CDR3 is TGTGCCTCCCTCACTGACAGTCTCATCCACACCTTC.

The CDR3 nucleotides are TGTGCCACCAGTGACGTCCCTGGGAGGCAGTTCTTC. Translating gives CATSDVPGRQFF. The chain carries TRBV24-1 and TRBJ2-1, with D perhaps matching TRBD2 (5 bases). Trimming cost V 4 bases and J 12 bases, with 12 bases left between them. The CDR3 has 12 amino acids. From germline, CDR1 is KGHDR and CDR2 SFDVKD.

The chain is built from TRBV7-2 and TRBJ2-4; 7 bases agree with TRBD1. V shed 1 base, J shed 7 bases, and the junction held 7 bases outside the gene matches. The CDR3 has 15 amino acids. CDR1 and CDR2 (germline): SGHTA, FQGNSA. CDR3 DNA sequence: TGTGCCAGCAGCTTAGGGGGAAACAGGGGTAACATTCAGTACTTC. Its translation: CASSLGGNRGNIQYF. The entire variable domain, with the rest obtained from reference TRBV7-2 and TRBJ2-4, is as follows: GAGVSQSPSNKVTEKGKDVELRCDPISGHTALYWYRQSLGQGLEFLIYFQGNSAPDKSGLPSDRFSAERTGGSVSTLTIQRTQQEDSAVYLCASSLGGNRGNIQYFGAGTRLSVL.

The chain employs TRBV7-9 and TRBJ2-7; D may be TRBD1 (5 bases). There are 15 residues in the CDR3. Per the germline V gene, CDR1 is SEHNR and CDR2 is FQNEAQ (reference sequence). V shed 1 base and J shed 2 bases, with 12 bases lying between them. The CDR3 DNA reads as TGTGCCAGCAGCTTAGGGGCAGGGTCGGCCTACGAGCAGTACTTC. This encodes CASSLGAGSAYEQYF.

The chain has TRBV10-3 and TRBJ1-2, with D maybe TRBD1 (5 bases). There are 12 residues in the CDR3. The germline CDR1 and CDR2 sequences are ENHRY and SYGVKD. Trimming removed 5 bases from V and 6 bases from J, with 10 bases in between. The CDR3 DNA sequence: TGTGCCATCAGTAGGGGAAGGGATGGCTACACCTTC. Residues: CAISRGRDGYTF.

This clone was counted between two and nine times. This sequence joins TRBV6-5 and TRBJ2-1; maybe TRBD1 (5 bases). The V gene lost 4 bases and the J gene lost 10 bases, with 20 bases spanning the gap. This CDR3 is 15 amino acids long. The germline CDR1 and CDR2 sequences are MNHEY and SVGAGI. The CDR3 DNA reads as TGTGCCAGCAGTTTAACGGGCCCAGGGTCTGGGGAGCAGTTCTTC. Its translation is CASSLTGPGSGEQFF.

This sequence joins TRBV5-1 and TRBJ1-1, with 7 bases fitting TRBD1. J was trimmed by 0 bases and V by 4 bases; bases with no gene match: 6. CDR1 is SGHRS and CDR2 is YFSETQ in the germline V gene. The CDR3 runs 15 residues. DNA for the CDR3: TGCGCCAGCAGCCCGAGGACAGGAATGAACACTGAAGCTTTCTTT. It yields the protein CASSPRTGMNTEAFF.

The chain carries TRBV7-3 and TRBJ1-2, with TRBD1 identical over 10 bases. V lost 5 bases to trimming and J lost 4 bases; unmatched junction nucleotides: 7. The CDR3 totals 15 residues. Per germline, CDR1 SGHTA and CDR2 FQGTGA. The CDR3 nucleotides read TGTGCCAGCAGCCAGGGGGACAGGGGTGTCTATGGCTACACCTTC. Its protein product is CASSQGDRGVYGYTF.

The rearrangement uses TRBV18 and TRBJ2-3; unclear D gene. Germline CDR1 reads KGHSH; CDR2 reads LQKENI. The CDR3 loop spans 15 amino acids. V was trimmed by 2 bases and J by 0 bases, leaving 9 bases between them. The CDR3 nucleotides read TGTGCCAGCTCACCAAGTCAGTCTAGCACAGATACGCAGTATTTT. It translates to CASSPSQSSTDTQYF.

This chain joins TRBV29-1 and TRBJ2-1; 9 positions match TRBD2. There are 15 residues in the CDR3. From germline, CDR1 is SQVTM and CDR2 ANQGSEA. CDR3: CSYKSGGRAYNEQFF. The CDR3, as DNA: TGCAGTTACAAGTCAGGCGGGAGGGCCTACAATGAGCAGTTCTTC.

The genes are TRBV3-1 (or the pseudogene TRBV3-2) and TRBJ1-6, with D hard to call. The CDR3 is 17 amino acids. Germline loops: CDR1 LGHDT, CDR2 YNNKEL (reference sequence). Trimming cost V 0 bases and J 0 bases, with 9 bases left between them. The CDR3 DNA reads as TGTGCCAGCAGCCAAGAAGCCACCTTCTCCTATAATTCACCCCTCCACTTT. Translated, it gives CASSQEATFSYNSPLHF.

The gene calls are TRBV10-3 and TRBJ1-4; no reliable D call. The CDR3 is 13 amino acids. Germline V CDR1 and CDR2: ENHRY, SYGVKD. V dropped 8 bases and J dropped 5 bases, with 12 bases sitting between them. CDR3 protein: CAIQRLRNEKLFF. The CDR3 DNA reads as TGTGCCATCCAGAGACTCCGAAATGAAAAACTGTTTTTT.

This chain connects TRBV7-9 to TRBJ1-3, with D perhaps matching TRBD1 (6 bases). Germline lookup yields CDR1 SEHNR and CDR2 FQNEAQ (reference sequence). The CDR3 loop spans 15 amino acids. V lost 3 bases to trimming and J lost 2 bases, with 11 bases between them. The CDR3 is CASSFLPGAGNTIYF. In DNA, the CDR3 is TGTGCCAGCAGCTTCTTGCCAGGGGCTGGAAACACCATATATTTT.

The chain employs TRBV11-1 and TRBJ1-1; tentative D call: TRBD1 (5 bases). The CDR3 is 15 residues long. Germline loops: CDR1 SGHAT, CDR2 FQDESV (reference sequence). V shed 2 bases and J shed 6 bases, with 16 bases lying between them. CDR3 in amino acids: CASSLRYKGGAEAFF. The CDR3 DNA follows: TGTGCCAGCAGCTTAAGGTATAAGGGAGGGGCTGAAGCTTTCTTT.

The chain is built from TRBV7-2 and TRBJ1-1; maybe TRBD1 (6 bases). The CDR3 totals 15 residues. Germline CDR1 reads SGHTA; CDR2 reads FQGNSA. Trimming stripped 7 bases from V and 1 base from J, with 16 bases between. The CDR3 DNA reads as TGTGCCAGCACACCCCGGGCAGGGGCGAACACTGAAGCTTTCTTT. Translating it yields CASTPRAGANTEAFF. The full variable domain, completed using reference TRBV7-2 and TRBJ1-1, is GAGVSQSPSNKVTEKGKDVELRCDPISGHTALYWYRQSLGQGLEFLIYFQGNSAPDKSGLPSDRFSAERTGGSVSTLTIQRTQQEDSAVYLCASTPRAGANTEAFFGQGTRLTVV.

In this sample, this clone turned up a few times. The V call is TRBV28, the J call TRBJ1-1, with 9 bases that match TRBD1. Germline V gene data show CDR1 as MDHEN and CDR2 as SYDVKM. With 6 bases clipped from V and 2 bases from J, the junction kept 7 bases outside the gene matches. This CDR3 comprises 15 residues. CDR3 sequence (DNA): TGTGCCAGCAGCCACAGGGGGCCGGGAAACACTGAAGCTTTCTTT. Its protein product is CASSHRGPGNTEAFF.

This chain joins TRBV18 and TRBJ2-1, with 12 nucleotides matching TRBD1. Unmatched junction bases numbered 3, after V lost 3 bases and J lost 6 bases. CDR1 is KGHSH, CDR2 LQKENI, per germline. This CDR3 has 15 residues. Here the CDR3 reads CASSPGQGAGNEQFF. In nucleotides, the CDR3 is TGTGCCAGCTCACCGGGACAGGGGGCTGGCAATGAGCAGTTCTTC.

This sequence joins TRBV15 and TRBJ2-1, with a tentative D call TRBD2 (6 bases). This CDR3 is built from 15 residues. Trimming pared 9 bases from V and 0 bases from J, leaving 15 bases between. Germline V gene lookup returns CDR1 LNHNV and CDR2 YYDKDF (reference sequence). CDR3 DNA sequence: TGTGCCACAGATCCGGACGGGAGCTCCTACAATGAGCAGTTCTTC. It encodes CATDPDGSSYNEQFF.

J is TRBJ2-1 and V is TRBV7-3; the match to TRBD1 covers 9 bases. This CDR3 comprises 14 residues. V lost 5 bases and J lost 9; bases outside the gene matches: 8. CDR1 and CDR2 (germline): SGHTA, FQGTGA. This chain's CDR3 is CASSPSTGGSEQFF. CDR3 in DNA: TGTGCCAGCAGCCCAAGTACAGGGGGCTCTGAGCAGTTCTTC.

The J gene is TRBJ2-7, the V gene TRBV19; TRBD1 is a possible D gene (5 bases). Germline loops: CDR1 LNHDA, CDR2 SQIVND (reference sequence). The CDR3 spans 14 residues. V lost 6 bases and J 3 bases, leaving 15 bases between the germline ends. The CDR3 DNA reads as TGTGCCAGTAGACGACAGATCAGCGACTACGAGCAGTACTTC. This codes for CASRRQISDYEQYF.

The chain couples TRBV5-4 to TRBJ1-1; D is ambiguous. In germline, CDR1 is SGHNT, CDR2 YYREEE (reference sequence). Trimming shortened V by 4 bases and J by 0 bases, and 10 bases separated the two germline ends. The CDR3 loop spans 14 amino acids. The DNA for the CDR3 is TGTGCCAGCAGCCCTACACAGCTGAACACTGAAGCTTTCTTT. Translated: CASSPTQLNTEAFF.

The CDR3 here is CASKPRPWGRQYEQYF. DNA for the CDR3: TGTGCCAGCAAACCCAGGCCCTGGGGGCGGCAGTACGAGCAGTACTTC. The chain joins TRBV28 to TRBJ2-7; possible D gene TRBD1, 6 bases. V was clipped by 7 bases and J by 4 bases, with 23 bases between them. This CDR3 comprises 16 residues. The V gene's germline CDR1 is MDHEN and CDR2 SYDVKM. The variable domain in full, completed from reference TRBV28 and TRBJ2-7, reads DVKVTQSSRYLVKRTGEKVFLECVQDMDHENMFWYRQDPGLGLRLIYFSYDVKMKEKGDIPEGYSVSREKKERFSLILESASTNQTSMYLCASKPRPWGRQYEQYFGPGTRLTVT.

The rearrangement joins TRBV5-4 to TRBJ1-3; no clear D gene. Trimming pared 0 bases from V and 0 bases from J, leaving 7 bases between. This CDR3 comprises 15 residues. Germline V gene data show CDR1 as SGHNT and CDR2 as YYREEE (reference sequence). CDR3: CASSLAGVSGNTIYF. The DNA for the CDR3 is TGTGCCAGCAGCTTGGCCGGGGTCTCTGGAAACACCATATATTTT.

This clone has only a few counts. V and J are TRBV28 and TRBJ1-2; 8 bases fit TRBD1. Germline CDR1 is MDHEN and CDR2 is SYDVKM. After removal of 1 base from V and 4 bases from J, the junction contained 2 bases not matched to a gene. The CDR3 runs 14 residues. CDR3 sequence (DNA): TGTGCCAGCAGTTTATCCGGGACAGGCTATGGCTACACCTTC. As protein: CASSLSGTGYGYTF.

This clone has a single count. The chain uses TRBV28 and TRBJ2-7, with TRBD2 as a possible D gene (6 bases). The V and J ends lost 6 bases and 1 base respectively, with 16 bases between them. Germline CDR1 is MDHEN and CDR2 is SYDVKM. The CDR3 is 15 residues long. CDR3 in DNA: TGTGCCAGCAGCCCCCGCGGGGCATTTTCCTACGAGCAGTACTTC. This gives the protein CASSPRGAFSYEQYF.